The present T cell receptor beta chain was sequenced within a study of blood T cell repertoires in COVID-19. Overall study context: Collection of acute and convalescent COVID-19 samples took place in the United States, Italy and Spain.

Between the trimmed V and J ends, which lost 1 base and 1 base, there was a span of 8 bases. The CDR3 loop spans 15 amino acids. Germline loops: CDR1 LGHNA, CDR2 YSLEER. Authors' analysis steps: Counts of nucleated cells, estimated from reference gene primer amplification, were obtained. Profiled with immunoSEQ multiplex PCR; TCRdb holds only in-frame clones, not every one. V and J calls and clone size follow that table, whereas D and trimming were derived from the DNA. The sample has about 83,000 clones; 75% to 90% are singletons. This sequence joins TRBV4-3 and TRBJ1-5, with D possibly being TRBD1 (5 bases). The source material was peripheral blood. The clonotype comes from a woman in her forties or fifties with active or convalescent COVID-19. The CDR3 nucleotides are TGCGCCAGCAGCCAAGCGGGGGGAAGCAATCAGCCCCAGCATTTT. Its translation is CASSQAGGSNQPQHF.